Included here is one T cell receptor (beta chain) sequence, with context. Sequenced by immunoSEQ multiplex PCR; TCRdb stores in-frame clones only, minus some. The sample records around 1,100,000 clones, roughly 77% being singletons. This record belongs to a study of shared clonotypes between healthy human individuals. Per germline, CDR1 MNHEY and CDR2 SMNVEV (reference sequence). This CDR3 spans 18 amino acids. Between the trimmed V and J ends, which lost 4 bases and 7 bases, there was a span of 26 bases. Source material: memory CD4+ T cells from PBMCs. The subset is: CD45RA-negative fraction. The sequence was obtained from a man aged 18 to 29 in good health. Some clones in this sample may be carry-over from other donors' samples. J is TRBJ1-5 and V is TRBV27; the D gene is possibly TRBD1 (5 bases). CDR3 loop: CASSSRILPPGTRQPQHF. The DNA for the CDR3 is TGTGCCAGCAGTTCCCGGATTTTACCCCCCGGGACCCGACAGCCCCAGCATTTT.